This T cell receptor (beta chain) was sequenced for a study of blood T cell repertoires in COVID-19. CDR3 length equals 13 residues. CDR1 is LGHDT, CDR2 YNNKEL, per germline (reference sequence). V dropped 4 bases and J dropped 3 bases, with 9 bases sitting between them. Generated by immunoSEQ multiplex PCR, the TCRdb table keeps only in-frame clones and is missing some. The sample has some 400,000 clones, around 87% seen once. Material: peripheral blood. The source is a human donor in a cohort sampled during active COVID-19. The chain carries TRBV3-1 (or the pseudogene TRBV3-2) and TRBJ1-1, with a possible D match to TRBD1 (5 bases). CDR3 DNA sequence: TGTGCCAGCAGCCCCCGCAGGGACACTGAAGCTTTCTTT. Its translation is CASSPRRDTEAFF.